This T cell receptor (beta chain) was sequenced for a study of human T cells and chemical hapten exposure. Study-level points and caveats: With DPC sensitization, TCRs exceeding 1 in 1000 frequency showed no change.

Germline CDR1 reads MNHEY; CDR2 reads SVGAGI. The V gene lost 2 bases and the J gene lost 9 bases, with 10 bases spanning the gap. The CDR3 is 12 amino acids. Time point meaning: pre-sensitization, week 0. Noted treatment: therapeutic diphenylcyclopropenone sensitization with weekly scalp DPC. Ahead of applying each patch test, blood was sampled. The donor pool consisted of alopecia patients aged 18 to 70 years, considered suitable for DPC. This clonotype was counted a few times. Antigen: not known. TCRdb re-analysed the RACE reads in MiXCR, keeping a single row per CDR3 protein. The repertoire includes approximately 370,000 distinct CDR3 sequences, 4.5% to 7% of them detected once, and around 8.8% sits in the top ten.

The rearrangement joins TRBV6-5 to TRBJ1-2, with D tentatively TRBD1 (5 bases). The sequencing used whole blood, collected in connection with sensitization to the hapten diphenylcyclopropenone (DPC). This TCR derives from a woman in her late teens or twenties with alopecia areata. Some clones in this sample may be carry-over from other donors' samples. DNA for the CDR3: TGTGCCAGCAGTTACCGGCAGGGAAGCTACACCTTC. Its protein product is CASSYRQGSYTF.